The text below deals with one TCR beta chain. Antigen specificity is unknown. PCR primers comprised 60 Vbeta and 13 Jbeta primers. Sequencing used immunoSEQ multiplex PCR; TCRdb keeps in-frame clones, though not all of them. The profile covers approximately 110,000 clones, with around 73% appearing a single time and 5% to 6% taken by the ten largest. This specimen belongs to a study of cytomegalovirus exposure and HLA in healthy donors. Study-wide results and limits: CMV antigen specificity was confirmed in vitro for a few CMV-associated chains. A later analysis associated some 18,000 TCR beta sequences with HLA alleles at a 0.05 false discovery rate. The authors listed 150 to 200 TCR beta chains as cytomegalovirus-associated. The study assumed roughly uniform donor sequencing depth for presence/absence analyses.

The CDR3 consists of 16 residues. V lost 4 bases to trimming and J lost 5 bases; unmatched junction nucleotides: 7. Germline lookup yields CDR1 SEHNR and CDR2 FQNEAQ (reference sequence). Sequencing was performed on PBMCs. The chain has TRBV7-9 and TRBJ2-4; 11 nucleotides align to TRBD1. The sequence was obtained from a woman younger than 45 in good health and CMV-seropositive. DNA of the CDR3: TGTGCCAGCAGCTGGGGGGTGGGACAGGGGGAAAACATTCAGTACTTC. Its protein product is CASSWGVGQGENIQYF. Based on the CDR3 plus reference TRBV7-9 and TRBJ2-4, the full variable domain is DTGVSQNPRHKITKRGQNVTFRCDPISEHNRLYWYRQTLGQGPEFLTYFQNEAQLEKSRLLSDRFSAERPKGSFSTLEIQRTEQGDSAMYLCASSWGVGQGENIQYFGAGTRLSVL.